One and the same sample provided the 9 T cell receptor beta chains below, sequenced in a study of beta chain features in type 1 diabetes. Study-wide points: All four CD4+ subsets from Type 1 diabetes patients carried moderately but significantly shorter TCRB CDR3s.

The sequenced template was cDNA made from the entire isolated RNA. Clones were sequenced by immunoSEQ multiplex PCR, and TCRdb holds only the in-frame ones, with some missing. The sample lists some 140,000 clones; roughly 10% were seen once. What these receptors recognize is not known. Sequenced material: central memory CD4+ T cells from blood. The receptors stem from a man younger than 40 with type 1 diabetes.

In its sample, this clone was seen a few times. The chain uses TRBV5-4 and TRBJ1-1, with 9 bases aligning to TRBD1. Germline lookup yields CDR1 SGHNT and CDR2 YYREEE (reference sequence). Germline trimming cut 4 bases from V and 4 bases from J; bases unmatched to any gene: 8. CDR3 size: 15 residues. The CDR3 nucleotides are TGTGCCAGCAGCGCGGGGGACAGGGCACCCACTGAAGCTTTCTTT. The encoded protein is CASSAGDRAPTEAFF.

The rearrangement links TRBV10-3 to TRBJ2-7; no definite D call. V lost 0 bases and J 5 bases, leaving 8 bases between the germline ends. This CDR3 contains 13 residues. Germline loops: CDR1 ENHRY, CDR2 SYGVKD. CDR3 amino acids: CAISESKENEQYF. For the CDR3, the DNA is TGTGCCATCAGTGAGTCGAAGGAGAACGAGCAGTACTTC.

This clone appeared a few times. The rearrangement links TRBV6-6 to TRBJ2-7, with TRBD2 matching over 8 bases. This CDR3 region has 15 residues. After removal of 0 bases from V and 4 bases from J, the junction contained 5 bases not matched to a gene. Germline CDR1 and CDR2: MNHNY and SVGAGI (reference sequence). CDR3 sequence: CASSYSGTRQYEQYF. The CDR3 DNA sequence: TGTGCCAGCAGTTACTCCGGGACTAGACAATACGAGCAGTACTTC.

This clone showed up just a few times. CDR3 bases: TGCGCCAGCAGCCGGCTAGCGGGTGTGAAAGGCTCCTACAATGAGCAGTTCTTC. Amino acids: CASSRLAGVKGSYNEQFF. The chain combines TRBV4-3 with TRBJ2-1; 8 nucleotides line up with TRBD2. The trim removed 4 bases at V and 0 bases at J, leaving 11 bases unmatched. The CDR3 consists of 18 residues. Germline CDR1 is LGHNA and CDR2 is YSLEER.

The table lists this clone with a few counts. The genes are TRBV4-1 and TRBJ1-1; TRBD1 might be the D (5 bases). Per germline, CDR1 MGHRA and CDR2 YSYEKL. The length of the CDR3 is 16 residues. Trimming removed 3 bases at V and 3 bases at J, with 17 bases between. As DNA, the CDR3 is TGCGCCAGCAGCCAGCCGGGCGGGGCTTGGGACACTGAAGCTTTCTTT. Its protein is CASSQPGGAWDTEAFF.

This clone was seen more than once but under ten times. The chain uses TRBV5-6 and TRBJ2-2; TRBD2 might be the D (5 bases). There are 15 residues in the CDR3. The V end lost 0 bases, the J end lost 9 bases, and 15 bases lay between the germline ends. In germline, CDR1 is SGHDT, CDR2 YYEEEE. The CDR3 here is CASSLGARGERELFF. CDR3 sequence (DNA): TGTGCCAGCAGCTTGGGGGCACGGGGAGAGCGGGAGCTGTTTTTT.

This clone was picked up a small number of times. This chain connects TRBV2 to TRBJ2-2, with 12 bases identical to TRBD1. Germline V lookup: CDR1 SNHLY, CDR2 FYNNEI. V trimming: 5 bases; J trimming: 6 bases; junction bases outside the gene matches: 4. The CDR3 loop spans 15 amino acids. DNA for the CDR3: TGTGCCAGCAGTCCGGGACAGGGGGCGTCCGGGGAGCTGTTTTTT. As protein: CASSPGQGASGELFF.

The chain links TRBV28 to TRBJ2-7, with 7 nucleotides matching TRBD2. Germline V gene data show CDR1 as MDHEN and CDR2 as SYDVKM. CDR3 length: 15 residues. V gave up 5 bases and J gave up 0 bases; unmatched junction bases: 7. DNA of the CDR3: TGTGCCAGCAGTACCCCCGGGGGGAGCTCCTACGAGCAGTACTTC. This sequence encodes CASSTPGGSSYEQYF.

This clone was seen more than once but under ten times. This chain joins TRBV7-2 and TRBJ2-2; 9 bases fit TRBD1. CDR3 size: 14 residues. V lost 5 bases to trimming and J lost 5 bases; unmatched junction nucleotides: 3. Germline assignment: CDR1 SGHTA and CDR2 FQGNSA. For the CDR3, the DNA is TGTGCCAGCAGCAAGGGACAGGGAACCGGGGAGCTGTTTTTT. Its translation is CASSKGQGTGELFF.